This is a list of T cell receptor beta chains from one sample in a study of T-cell reconstitution after alpha-beta-depleted transplantation in children. Via MiXCR, TCRdb re-called the PCR reads, giving one row per CDR3 protein. The sample consists of over 550,000 distinct CDR3 sequences, approximately 10% of them appearing once. Sample: PBMCs from the stem cell graft donor, taken from the stem cell graft. The receptors here all came from a human donor who donated a stem cell graft to a child with acute myeloid leukemia. Both conserved end residues are part of each CDR3. A D gene is named only where the DNA matches it firmly. Clone size appears in some rows only: once, few, many, or a class for an expanded clone.

d_gene	abundance	j_gene	v_gene	CDR3nt	CDR3aa
TRBD1	many	TRBJ1-6	TRBV12-3/TRBV12-4	TGTGCCAGCAGCCCCCGGGACAGGGATTCGCCCCTCCACTTT	CASSPRDRDSPLHF
NA	many	TRBJ2-7	TRBV29-1	TGCAGCGTTGGGGGTCAGGGTATGATCTACGAGCAGTACTTC	CSVGGQGMIYEQYF
TRBD2	many	TRBJ2-1	TRBV6-5	TGTGCCAGCAGTTCCTTAGCGGGAGAAAACAATGAGCAGTTCTTC	CASSSLAGENNEQFF
TRBD2	few	TRBJ2-7	TRBV10-3	TGTGCCATCAGTGTTGGCGGGGGAAACTACGAGCAGTACTTC	CAISVGGGNYEQYF
NA	many	TRBJ1-4	TRBV7-9	TGTGCCAGCAGCTGGTGGGGCAGCAAGAATGAAAAACTGTTTTTT	CASSWWGSKNEKLFF
TRBD2	NA	TRBJ2-7	TRBV20-1	TGCAGTGCTAGCCCTAAGACTAGCCTCCTACTCTACGAGCAGTACTTC	CSASPKTSLLLYEQYF
TRBD2	many	TRBJ2-5	TRBV29-1	TGCAGCGTAGGACTAGCGGAGACCCAGTACTTC	CSVGLAETQYF
NA	NA	TRBJ2-3	TRBV11-2	TGTGCCAGCAGCTTAGATGCTGCGCTAGGTGGAGATACGCAGTATTTT	CASSLDAALGGDTQYF
TRBD2	few	TRBJ2-5	TRBV20-1	TGCAGTGGCGGTCCTCGGACTAGCGCCCAAGAGACCCAGTACTTC	CSGGPRTSAQETQYF
NA	many	TRBJ2-1	TRBV6-2/TRBV6-3	TGTGCCAGCAGATCCGGAGTCAATGAGCAGTTCTTC	CASRSGVNEQFF
TRBD2	NA	TRBJ2-7	TRBV20-1	TGCAGTGCTCTTCGGACTAGCGGGAGACACGAGCAGTACTTC	CSALRTSGRHEQYF
TRBD1	few	TRBJ1-5	TRBV18	TGTGCCAGCTCACCGGCGGGACAGCTAACAGGGGATTTGTCCCAGCATTTT	CASSPAGQLTGDLSQHF
NA	few	TRBJ2-7	TRBV10-3	TGTGCCATCAGTGAGGTCGTTCCGGAATCCCGCTACGAGCAGTACTTC	CAISEVVPESRYEQYF
TRBD1	few	TRBJ1-1	TRBV29-1	TGCAGCGTGGAGGAAGACAGGGGGATTTCTGAAGCTTTCTTT	CSVEEDRGISEAFF
TRBD2	once	TRBJ2-1	TRBV3-1	TGTGCCAGCAGCCAAGCCCCCTTGACTAGCGGTATATACAATGAGCAGTTCTTC	CASSQAPLTSGIYNEQFF
NA	NA	TRBJ2-2	TRBV20-1	TGCAGTGCTACCCCTTTCCAATCCAGCACGGAGCTGTTTTTT	CSATPFQSSTELFF
TRBD2	few	TRBJ2-7	TRBV6-1	TGTGCCTCTAGCTGGACTAGCATCTCCTACGAGCAGTACTTC	CASSWTSISYEQYF
NA	NA	TRBJ2-5	TRBV20-1	TGCAGTGCTGGAGGGGGACGGGCCAGCGGAGAGACCCAGTACTTC	CSAGGGRASGETQYF
NA	few	TRBJ1-2	TRBV7-8	TGTGCCAGCAGCTTAGAGCCCGGGAAGACCTATGGCTACACCTTC	CASSLEPGKTYGYTF
TRBD1	many	TRBJ2-1	TRBV5-1	TGCGCCAGCAGCTTGGACAGGGGGTTTTACAATGAGCAGTTCTTC	CASSLDRGFYNEQFF
NA	many	TRBJ2-1	TRBV18	TGTGCCAGCTCACCGGCTAGCGCCCGGGGGACTGAGCAGTTCTTC	CASSPASARGTEQFF
NA	NA	TRBJ2-5	TRBV6-5	TGTGCCAGCGGATACAGGGCAGGGGAGACCCAGTACTTC	CASGYRAGETQYF
NA	NA	TRBJ2-1	TRBV20-1	TGCAGTGCTCCTCAGCCGGGACCATACAATGAGCAGTTCTTC	CSAPQPGPYNEQFF
NA	few	TRBJ1-3	TRBV3-1	TGTGCCAGCAGCCCAACTAGGAACGGAAACACCATATATTTT	CASSPTRNGNTIYF
NA	few	TRBJ1-2	TRBV20-1	TGCAGTGCTAGAGCTGGGGGCATAGGTGGCTACACCTTC	CSARAGGIGGYTF
TRBD2	many	TRBJ2-3	TRBV6-1	TGTGCCAGCAGTCCCAGCGGGAGGGCCAATGGAGATACGCAGTATTTT	CASSPSGRANGDTQYF
TRBD1	NA	TRBJ1-1	TRBV5-6	TGTGCCAGCAGCCCCAGGGGGAGGGGGCCCACTGAAGCTTTCTTT	CASSPRGRGPTEAFF
NA	many	TRBJ2-3	TRBV7-6	TGTGCCAGCAGCTTAGGTACGCCAGGGGAGGGCACAGATACGCAGTATTTT	CASSLGTPGEGTDTQYF